These 3 T cell receptor beta chains came from one sample sequenced in a study of identical twins. TCRdb analysed the 5' RACE reads with MiXCR anew, one entry per CDR3 protein. The data contain about 1.7 million distinct CDR3 sequences, around a third of them seen just once; the ten biggest clones take up 0.25% to 0.3%. The sequenced material came from cord blood. All receptors derive from a newborn girl in good health.

This clonotype was seen only a few times. CDR3 protein: CSASLSTGIIFYGYTF. CDR3 coding DNA: TGCAGTGCTAGTCTCTCGACAGGGATTATTTTCTATGGCTACACCTTC. This chain links TRBV20-1 with TRBJ1-2, with 7 bases matching TRBD1. Germline trimming cut 3 bases from V and 4 bases from J; bases unmatched to any gene: 14. CDR3 length: 16 residues. CDR1 and CDR2 (germline): DFQATT, SNEGSKA (reference sequence).

This clonotype has only a few counts. The V and J genes are TRBV20-1 and TRBJ2-7, with 7 bases lining up with TRBD2. CDR3 size: 17 residues. The junction had 15 bases not matched to a gene; V was cut back by 3 bases and J by 1 base. Germline loops: CDR1 DFQATT, CDR2 SNEGSKA (reference sequence). CDR3 residues: CSASQLGGAVLSYEQYF. In nucleotides, the CDR3 is TGCAGTGCTAGCCAATTGGGAGGGGCAGTACTTTCCTACGAGCAGTACTTC.

A word on this clonotype: Its ends do not fully match the called genes, so a read error is possible. The chain is built from TRBV4-1 and TRBJ2-3; 7 nucleotides agree with TRBD2. The CDR3 covers 15 residues. The germline V gene has CDR1 MGHRA and CDR2 YSYEKL. Written as DNA, the CDR3 is TGCGCCAGCAACCAAGAACCAGCGGGGCCAGATACGCAGTATTTT. Encoded protein: CASNQEPAGPDTQYF.